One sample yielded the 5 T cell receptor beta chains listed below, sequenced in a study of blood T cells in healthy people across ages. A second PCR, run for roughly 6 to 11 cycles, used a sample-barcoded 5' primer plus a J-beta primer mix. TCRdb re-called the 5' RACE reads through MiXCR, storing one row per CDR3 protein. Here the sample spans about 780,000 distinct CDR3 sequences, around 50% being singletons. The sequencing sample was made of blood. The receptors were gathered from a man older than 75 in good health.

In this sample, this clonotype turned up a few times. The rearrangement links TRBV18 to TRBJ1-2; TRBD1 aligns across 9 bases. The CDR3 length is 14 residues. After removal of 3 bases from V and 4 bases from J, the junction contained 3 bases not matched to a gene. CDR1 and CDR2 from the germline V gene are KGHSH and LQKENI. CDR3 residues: CASSPGQGLYGYTF. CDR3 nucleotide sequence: TGTGCCAGCTCACCGGGACAGGGCCTCTATGGCTACACCTTC.

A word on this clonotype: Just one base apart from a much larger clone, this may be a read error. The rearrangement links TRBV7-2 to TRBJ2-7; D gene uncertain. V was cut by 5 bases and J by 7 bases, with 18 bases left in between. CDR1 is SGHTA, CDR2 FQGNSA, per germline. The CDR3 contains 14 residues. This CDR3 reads CASSPSLGVNEQYF. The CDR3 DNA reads TGTGCCAGCAGCCCGTCGTTGGGTGTGAATGAGCAGTACTTC.

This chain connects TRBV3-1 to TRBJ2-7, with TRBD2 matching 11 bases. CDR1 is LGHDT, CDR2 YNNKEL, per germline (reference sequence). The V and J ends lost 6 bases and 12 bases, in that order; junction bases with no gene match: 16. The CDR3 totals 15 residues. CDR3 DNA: TGTGCCAGCAGGGGCGGGACTAGCGGAGCTGGGGAGGTGTACTTC. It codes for CASRGGTSGAGEVYF.

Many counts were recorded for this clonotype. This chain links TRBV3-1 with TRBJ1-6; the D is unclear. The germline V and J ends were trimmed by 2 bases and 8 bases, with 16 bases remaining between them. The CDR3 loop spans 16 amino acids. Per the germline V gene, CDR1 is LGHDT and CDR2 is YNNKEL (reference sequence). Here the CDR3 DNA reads TGTGCCAGCAGCCAAATCGGCGGCGCAAGGGATTCACCCCTCCACTTT. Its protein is CASSQIGGARDSPLHF.

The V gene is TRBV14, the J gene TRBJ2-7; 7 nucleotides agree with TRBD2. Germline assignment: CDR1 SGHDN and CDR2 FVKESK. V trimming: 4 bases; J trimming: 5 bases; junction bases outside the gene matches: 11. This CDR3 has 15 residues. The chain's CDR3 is CASSLRHGGTHEQYF. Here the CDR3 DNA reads TGTGCCAGCAGCCTCCGACACGGGGGGACCCACGAGCAGTACTTC.